This TCR beta chain was observed in a study of identical twins. Study outcomes and limitations: Conclusions rested on cross-sectional statistics rather than following the same donors. Invariant MAIT and iNKT cells are populations that could partly confound zero-insertion analyses.

The germline V gene has CDR1 SGHRS and CDR2 YFSETQ. There are 19 residues in the CDR3. Trimming at V came to 3 bases and at J to 1 base, leaving 8 bases not matched to a gene. This clonotype was counted many times. The target antigen is unknown. A universal primer site was incorporated via template switching, and the cDNA contained unique molecular identifiers. TCRdb processed the 5' RACE reads anew with MiXCR; each CDR3 protein has one entry. The sample lists 140,000 to 150,000 distinct CDR3 sequences, approximately 3.5% occurring once. The rearrangement uses TRBV5-1 and TRBJ2-1, with 15 bases lining up with TRBD2. Material: memory T cells sorted from blood. The origin of this receptor is a man between 18 and 35 years old in good health. CDR3 in amino acids: CASSSLGLAGGPSYNEQFF. The CDR3 DNA sequence: TGCGCCAGCAGCTCCTTAGGACTAGCGGGAGGGCCTTCCTACAATGAGCAGTTCTTC.